The 13 T cell receptor beta chains below were found in one sample sequenced in a study of shared clonotypes between healthy human individuals. Sequenced by immunoSEQ multiplex PCR; TCRdb stores in-frame clones only, minus some. The sample has over 950,000 clones, approximately 75% seen once; the top ten hold about 0.94%. The sequenced sample consisted of memory CD4+ T cells from PBMCs. Subset indicated: CD45RA-negative fraction. These TCRs come from a man younger than 35 in good health. Some clones in this sample may be carry-over from other donors' samples.

In its sample, this clone was seen once. The rearrangement links TRBV6-6 to TRBJ2-2; D ambiguous. V was trimmed by 0 bases and J by 7 bases, leaving 15 bases between them. Looked up from germline, CDR1 is MNHNY and CDR2 is SVGAGI (reference sequence). The length of the CDR3 is 16 residues. In nucleotides, the CDR3 is TGTGCCAGCAGTTACTCTAGTGGCGGACGCGGCGGGGAGCTGTTTTTT. It specifies CASSYSSGGRGGELFF.

Regarding this clone: The same CDR3 arises from other DNA sequences in this sample as well. This rearrangement joins TRBV28 to TRBJ1-5; the D gene is possibly TRBD1 (6 bases). This CDR3 is built from 15 residues. V was trimmed by 3 bases and J by 2 bases, leaving 11 bases between them. Germline-derived CDR1 and CDR2 are MDHEN and SYDVKM. In DNA form, the CDR3 reads TGTGCCAGCAGTTTGGGAGGGGGAGGCAATCAGCCCCAGCATTTT. Residues: CASSLGGGGNQPQHF.

J is TRBJ2-2 and V is TRBV19; D is uncertain. The length of the CDR3 is 12 residues. Deletions cut 4 bases from V and 9 bases from J, with 9 bases between. The germline gives CDR1 LNHDA, CDR2 SQIVND (reference sequence). CDR3 loop: CASSTGRRELFF. DNA of the CDR3: TGTGCCAGTAGTACGGGCAGGCGGGAGCTGTTTTTT.

The sample holds many counts of this clone. The identical CDR3 is also encoded by other nucleotide sequences in the sample. The chain is built from TRBV6-5 and TRBJ1-5; no reliable D call. V dropped 0 bases and J dropped 0 bases, with 6 bases sitting between them. Germline CDR1 is MNHEY and CDR2 is SVGAGI. The CDR3 has 15 amino acids. CDR3 nucleotides: TGTGCCAGCAGTTACTCGGTCTATAGCAATCAGCCCCAGCATTTT. Translating it yields CASSYSVYSNQPQHF.

The chain couples TRBV7-9 to TRBJ1-1, with 7 positions matching TRBD1. J gave up 6 bases and V 1 base, and 14 bases lay outside the gene matches. The CDR3 contains 17 residues. Per the germline V gene, CDR1 is SEHNR and CDR2 is FQNEAQ (reference sequence). DNA for the CDR3: TGTGCCAGCAGCTTAGGACAGGGAATCGATATTAACGCTGAAGCTTTCTTT. Translation gives CASSLGQGIDINAEAFF.

V usage is TRBV28 and J usage is TRBJ1-5; D is unresolved. Germline V CDR1 and CDR2: MDHEN, SYDVKM. V dropped 7 bases and J dropped 4 bases, with 17 bases sitting between them. The CDR3 has 15 residues. The CDR3 region has the DNA TGTGCCAGCACCATTAATCCCACACGTAATCAGCCCCAGCATTTT. Its protein is CASTINPTRNQPQHF.

The chain has TRBV28 and TRBJ2-3; D call uncertain. Trimming left V 4 bases short and J 1 base short, with 9 bases between. Germline V CDR1 and CDR2: MDHEN, SYDVKM. CDR3 length equals 14 residues. The CDR3 region is CASSYGRGTDTQYF. CDR3 nucleotides: TGTGCCAGCAGTTACGGACGAGGCACAGATACGCAGTATTTT. Drawing the rest from reference TRBV28 and TRBJ2-3, the complete variable domain is DVKVTQSSRYLVKRTGEKVFLECVQDMDHENMFWYRQDPGLGLRLIYFSYDVKMKEKGDIPEGYSVSREKKERFSLILESASTNQTSMYLCASSYGRGTDTQYFGPGTRLTVL.

The CDR3 DNA reads as TGTGCCAGCAGCCCTTCTACAGGGGGCGGAAATGGAAACACCATATATTTT. Amino acid sequence: CASSPSTGGGNGNTIYF. The chain combines TRBV28 with TRBJ1-3; 9 bases match TRBD1. Trimming removed 6 bases from V and 3 bases from J; junction bases left unmatched: 12. This CDR3 region has 17 residues. Germline V lookup: CDR1 MDHEN, CDR2 SYDVKM.

The V call is TRBV28, the J call TRBJ2-7; TRBD1 agrees at 9 bases. Germline V gene data show CDR1 as MDHEN and CDR2 as SYDVKM. The CDR3 length is 12 residues. Trimming cost V 7 bases and J 7 bases; bases outside gene matches: 5. CDR3 in amino acids: CASKDRGREQYF. For the CDR3, the DNA is TGTGCCAGCAAGGACAGGGGTCGGGAGCAGTACTTC.

Remarks on this clone: This sample includes further DNA sequences coding for the same CDR3. The chain carries TRBV7-2 and TRBJ2-7, with TRBD2 matching 9 bases. The CDR3 has 15 residues. V was pared by 4 bases and J by 3 bases, with 7 bases of the junction left unmatched. Germline V gene sequence: CDR1 SGHTA, CDR2 FQGNSA. CDR3 sequence: CASSSFSGSSYEQYF. DNA of the CDR3: TGTGCCAGCAGCTCGTTTAGCGGGAGTAGCTACGAGCAGTACTTC.

This clone was counted only a few times. V gene TRBV25-1 combines with J gene TRBJ1-2; D may be TRBD1 (6 bases). The germline V gene has CDR1 MGHDK and CDR2 SYGVNS. V shed 5 bases and J shed 2 bases, with 15 bases lying between them. This CDR3 spans 15 amino acids. Written as DNA, the CDR3 is TGTGCCAGCAGTCCGCGTCAGGGGCCCAACTATGGCTACACCTTC. It yields the protein CASSPRQGPNYGYTF.

J is TRBJ2-7 and V is TRBV5-5; D might be TRBD1 or TRBD2, each matching 5 bases. This CDR3 is built from 15 residues. Germline assignment: CDR1 SGHKS and CDR2 YYEKEE (reference sequence). V was cut by 4 bases and J by 4 bases, with 18 bases left in between. The CDR3 loop is CASSPLGDGEYEQYF. CDR3 in DNA: TGTGCCAGCAGCCCCCTCGGGGACGGGGAATACGAGCAGTACTTC.

Only a few counts were recorded for this clone. This chain uses TRBV14 with TRBJ1-5; D not resolved. V was pared by 4 bases and J by 0 bases, with 16 bases between. Germline-derived CDR1 and CDR2 are SGHDN and FVKESK. This CDR3 region has 17 residues. For the CDR3, the DNA is TGTGCCAGCAGCCTAGGCGGCAACGACAATAGCAATCAGCCCCAGCATTTT. Protein sequence: CASSLGGNDNSNQPQHF.